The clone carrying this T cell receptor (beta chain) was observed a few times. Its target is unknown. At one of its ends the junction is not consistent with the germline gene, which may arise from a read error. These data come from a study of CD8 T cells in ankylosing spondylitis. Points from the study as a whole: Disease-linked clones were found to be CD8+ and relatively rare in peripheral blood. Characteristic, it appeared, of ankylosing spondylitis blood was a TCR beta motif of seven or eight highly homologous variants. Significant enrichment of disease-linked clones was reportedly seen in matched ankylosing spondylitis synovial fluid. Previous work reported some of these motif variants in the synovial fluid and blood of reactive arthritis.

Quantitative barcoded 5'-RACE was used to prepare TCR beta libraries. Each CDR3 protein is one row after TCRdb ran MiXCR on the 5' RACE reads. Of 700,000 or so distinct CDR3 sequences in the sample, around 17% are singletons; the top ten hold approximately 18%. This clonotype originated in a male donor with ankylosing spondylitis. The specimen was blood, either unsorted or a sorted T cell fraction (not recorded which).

The CDR3 loop reads CASSLLLGNAEAFF. The CDR3 nucleotides are TGTGCCAGCAGCTTGCTCCTAGGGAACGCTGAAGCTTTCTTT. J is TRBJ1-1 and V is TRBV7-9; D gene unclear. The CDR3 runs to 14 residues. Germline V gene lookup returns CDR1 SEHNR and CDR2 FQNEAQ (reference sequence). Together with reference TRBV7-9 and TRBJ1-1, the CDR3 gives the full variable domain: DTGVSQNPRHKITKRGQNVTFRCDPISEHNRLYWYRQTLGQGPEFLTYFQNEAQLEKSRLLSDRFSAERPKGSFSTLEIQRTEQGDSAMYLCASSLLLGNAEAFFGQGTRLTVV.